This T cell receptor beta chain was sequenced during a study of beta chain features in type 1 diabetes. Points from the study as a whole: Moderate but significant shortening of TCRB CDR3s was recorded in all four CD4+ subsets from Type 1 diabetes patients.

The table lists this clone with a few counts. The target antigen is unknown. The sequenced template was cDNA made from the entire isolated RNA. Assay: immunoSEQ multiplex PCR; the TCRdb copy retains only in-frame clones and omits some. The sample has hundreds of thousands of clones; about 14% are singletons. Trimming removed 4 bases from V and 8 bases from J, with 24 bases in between. The CDR3 extends over 16 amino acids. CDR1 is SQVTM and CDR2 is ANQGSEA in the germline V gene. The receptor comes from a man between 18 and 29 years old with type 1 diabetes. The chain links TRBV29-1 to TRBJ2-1; D unresolved. The source material was naive CD4+ T cells from blood. CDR3 DNA: TGCAGCGTTGTGAAGACCAACCGAGCTATGGTCTATGAGCAGTTCTTC. Encoded protein: CSVVKTNRAMVYEQFF.